The sequence of this T cell receptor beta chain was determined in a study of vaccination effects on CD4 cells after COVID-19. Profiled with immunoSEQ multiplex PCR; TCRdb holds only in-frame clones, not every one. This sample has about 73,000 clones; approximately 72% occur once, and the top ten carry 2.5% to 3%. Study-wide results and limits: Only a few convalescent patients and no early post-infection timepoints featured in the study. Late in the post-vaccination period, infection-induced and vaccine-induced clones underwent marked clonal contraction.

In the ViraFEST assay, antigen-specific CD4+ clonotypes were identified by expansion after peptide-pool stimulation. Following 10 days of culture, CD4+ T cells were isolated. According to the study, vaccine recipients showed no prior SARS-CoV-2 infection and negative nucleocapsid antibodies. About 2.2 million PBMC per well were cultured with around 9.1 IU/ml IL-2 and roughly 10 ug/ml peptides. With respect to this clone: Its antigen is undetermined.

Germline-derived CDR1 and CDR2 are GTSNPN and SVGIG (reference sequence). There are 16 residues in the CDR3. V trimming: 4 bases; J trimming: 3 bases; junction bases outside the gene matches: 7. The chain couples TRBV30 to TRBJ2-2, with 11 bases fitting TRBD2. The material sequenced was CD4+ T cells from PBMCs cultured with HCoV-NL63 spike peptides, taken before COVID-19 vaccination. The receptor comes from a human donor who received a COVID-19 vaccine. CDR3 in DNA: TGTGCCTGGATCCCTAGCGGGGGGACTTACACCGGGGAGCTGTTTTTT. The encoded protein is CAWIPSGGTYTGELFF.